The clone carrying this T cell receptor (beta chain) has just a few counts. What it recognizes is unknown. The sample comes from a study of T cell repertoires in cytomegalovirus infection. About the study: Evidence of both CMV infection and a matching HLA type came from public TCR beta signatures.

Study-level findings and limits: HLA-C-restricted CMV-specific TCR beta clonotypes were dominant in the ex vivo response.

TCRdb re-called the reads through MiXCR, storing one row per CDR3 protein. This sample has about 330,000 distinct CDR3 sequences, with nearly 35% found just once. The ends were cut back, 4 bases at V and 6 bases at J, with 9 bases in the middle. Germline V lookup: CDR1 MNHEY, CDR2 SVGEGT. This CDR3 contains 13 residues. The sequencing here drew on cultured PBMCs, taken from culture after CMV antigen stimulation. This clonotype originated in a human donor in good health (CMV status not recorded). Some clones in this sample may be carry-over from other donors' samples. The genes are TRBV6-2 or TRBV6-3 and TRBJ1-4; D gene uncertain. CDR3 nucleotides: TGTGCCAGCAGTTCGTCCAGCTATGAAAAACTGTTTTTT. This gives the protein CASSSSSYEKLFF.